The source of this T cell receptor beta chain is a study of blood T cell repertoires in COVID-19. Looking at the study overall: Researchers got acute and convalescent COVID-19 samples from the United States, Italy and Spain. Sample material is recorded as cDNA or gDNA derived from T cells, B-cell-depleted T cells, or PBMCs.

Original handling: Cell counts per sample came from amplifying reference gene primers. The repertoire was sequenced with immunoSEQ multiplex PCR; TCRdb's copy has only in-frame clones and lacks some. V and J calls and clone size are those listed in that table; D and trimming were worked out from the DNA. The table lists some 110,000 clones, about 89% of them singletons, with 4% to 5% in the top ten. This CDR3 is 13 amino acids long. The V end was cut by 4 bases, the J end by 2 bases, with 10 bases between. The germline CDR1 and CDR2 sequences are SGHRS and YFSETQ. Sequencing was performed on peripheral blood. The rearrangement joins TRBV5-1 to TRBJ2-7; perhaps TRBD2 as D (6 bases). This clonotype originated in a man aged 35-49 years with acute or convalescent COVID-19. The CDR3: CASSRDLTYEQYF. The CDR3 DNA is TGCGCCAGCAGCCGGGACTTAACCTACGAGCAGTACTTC.